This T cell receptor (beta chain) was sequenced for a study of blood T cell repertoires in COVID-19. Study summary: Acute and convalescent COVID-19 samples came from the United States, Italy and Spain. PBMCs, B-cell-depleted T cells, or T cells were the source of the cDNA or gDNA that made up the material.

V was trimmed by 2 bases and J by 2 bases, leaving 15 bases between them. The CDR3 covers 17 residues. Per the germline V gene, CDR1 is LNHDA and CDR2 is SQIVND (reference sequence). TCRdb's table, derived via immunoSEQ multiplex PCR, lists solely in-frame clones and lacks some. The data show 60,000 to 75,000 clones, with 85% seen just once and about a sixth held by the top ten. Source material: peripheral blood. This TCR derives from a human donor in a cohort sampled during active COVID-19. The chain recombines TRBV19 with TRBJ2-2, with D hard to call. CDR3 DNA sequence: TGTGCCAGTAGTATAAGTTGGTGGCAGTCCAACACCGGGGAGCTGTTTTTT. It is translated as CASSISWWQSNTGELFF.